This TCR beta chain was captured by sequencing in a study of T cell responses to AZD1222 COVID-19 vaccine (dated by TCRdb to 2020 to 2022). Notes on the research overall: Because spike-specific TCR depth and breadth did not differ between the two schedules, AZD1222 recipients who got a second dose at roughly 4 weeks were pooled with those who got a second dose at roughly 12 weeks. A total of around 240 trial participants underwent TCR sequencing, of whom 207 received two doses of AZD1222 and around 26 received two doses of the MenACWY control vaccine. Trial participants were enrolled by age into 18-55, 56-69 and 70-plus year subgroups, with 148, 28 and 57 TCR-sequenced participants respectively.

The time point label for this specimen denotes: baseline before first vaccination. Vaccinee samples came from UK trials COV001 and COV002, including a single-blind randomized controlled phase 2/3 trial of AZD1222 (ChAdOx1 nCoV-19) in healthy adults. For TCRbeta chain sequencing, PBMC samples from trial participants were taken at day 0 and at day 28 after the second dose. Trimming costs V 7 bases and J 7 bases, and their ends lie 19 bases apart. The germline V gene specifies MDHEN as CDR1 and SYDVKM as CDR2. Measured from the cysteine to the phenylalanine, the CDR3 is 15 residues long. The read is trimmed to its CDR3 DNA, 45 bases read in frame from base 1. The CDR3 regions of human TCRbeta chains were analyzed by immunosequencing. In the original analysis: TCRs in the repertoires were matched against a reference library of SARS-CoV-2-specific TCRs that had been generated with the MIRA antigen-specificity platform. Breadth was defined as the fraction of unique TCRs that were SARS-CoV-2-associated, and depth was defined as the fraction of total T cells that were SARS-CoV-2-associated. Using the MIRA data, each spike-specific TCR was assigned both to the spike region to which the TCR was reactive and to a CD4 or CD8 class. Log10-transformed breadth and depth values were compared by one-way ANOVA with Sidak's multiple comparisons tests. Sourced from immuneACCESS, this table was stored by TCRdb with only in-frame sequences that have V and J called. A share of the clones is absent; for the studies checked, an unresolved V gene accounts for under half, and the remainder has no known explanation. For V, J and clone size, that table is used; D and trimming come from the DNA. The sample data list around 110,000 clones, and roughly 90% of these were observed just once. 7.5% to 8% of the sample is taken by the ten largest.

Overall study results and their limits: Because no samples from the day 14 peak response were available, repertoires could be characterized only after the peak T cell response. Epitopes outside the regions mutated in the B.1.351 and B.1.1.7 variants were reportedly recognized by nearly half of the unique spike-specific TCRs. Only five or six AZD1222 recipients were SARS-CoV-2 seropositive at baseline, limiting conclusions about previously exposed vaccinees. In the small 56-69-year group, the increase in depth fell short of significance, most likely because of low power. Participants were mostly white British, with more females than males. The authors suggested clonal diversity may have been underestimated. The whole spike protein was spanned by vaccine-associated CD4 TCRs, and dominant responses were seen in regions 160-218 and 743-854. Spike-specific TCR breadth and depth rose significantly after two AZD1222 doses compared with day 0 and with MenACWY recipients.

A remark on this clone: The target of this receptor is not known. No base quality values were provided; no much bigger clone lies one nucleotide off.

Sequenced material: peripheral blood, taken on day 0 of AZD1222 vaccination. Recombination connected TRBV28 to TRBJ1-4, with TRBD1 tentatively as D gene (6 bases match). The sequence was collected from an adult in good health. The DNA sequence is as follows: TGTGCCAGCAACAAGGGGGGGCAGGGTGGTGAAAAACTGTTTTTT. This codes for CASNKGGQGGEKLFF.